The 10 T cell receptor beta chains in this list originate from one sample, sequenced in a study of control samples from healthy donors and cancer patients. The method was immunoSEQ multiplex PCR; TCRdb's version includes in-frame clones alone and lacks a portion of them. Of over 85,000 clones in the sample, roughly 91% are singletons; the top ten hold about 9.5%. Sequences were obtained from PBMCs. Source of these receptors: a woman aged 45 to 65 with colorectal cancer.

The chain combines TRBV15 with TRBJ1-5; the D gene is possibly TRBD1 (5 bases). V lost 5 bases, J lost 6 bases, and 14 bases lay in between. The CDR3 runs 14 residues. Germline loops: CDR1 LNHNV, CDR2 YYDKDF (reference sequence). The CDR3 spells CATSLRGRSQPQHF. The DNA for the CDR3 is TGTGCCACCAGCCTTCGGGGCAGGAGTCAGCCCCAGCATTTT.

Written as DNA, the CDR3 is TGTGCCAGCAGCTTAGTGGGGGGGGCCCCCTACAATGAGCAGTTCTTC. It yields the protein CASSLVGGAPYNEQFF. The rearrangement links TRBV11-1 to TRBJ2-1, with D possibly being TRBD2 (7 bases). The CDR3 has 16 residues. CDR1 is SGHAT and CDR2 is FQDESV in the germline V gene (reference sequence). The V end lost 1 base, the J end lost 2 bases, and 12 bases lay between the germline ends. The full variable domain, rest sourced from reference TRBV11-1 and TRBJ2-1, is EAEVAQSPRYKITEKSQAVAFWCDPISGHATLYWYRQILGQGPELLVQFQDESVVDDSQLPKDRFSAERLKGVDSTLKIQPAELGDSAMYLCASSLVGGAPYNEQFFGPGTRLTVL.

The CDR3 reads CASSLRQGGTGELFF. CDR3 DNA sequence: TGTGCCAGCAGCTTGCGTCAGGGGGGGACCGGGGAGCTGTTTTTT. The V call is TRBV7-2, the J call TRBJ2-2; D may match TRBD1 or TRBD2 (7 bases each). The length of the CDR3 is 15 residues. Trimming stripped 3 bases from V and 5 bases from J, with 13 bases between. The V gene's germline CDR1 is SGHTA and CDR2 FQGNSA.

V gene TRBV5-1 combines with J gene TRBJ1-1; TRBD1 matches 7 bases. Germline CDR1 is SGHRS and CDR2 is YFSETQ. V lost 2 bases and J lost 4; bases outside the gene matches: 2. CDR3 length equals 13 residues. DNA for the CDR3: TGCGCCAGCAGCTTTGAGGGGGCCACTGAAGCTTTCTTT. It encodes CASSFEGATEAFF.

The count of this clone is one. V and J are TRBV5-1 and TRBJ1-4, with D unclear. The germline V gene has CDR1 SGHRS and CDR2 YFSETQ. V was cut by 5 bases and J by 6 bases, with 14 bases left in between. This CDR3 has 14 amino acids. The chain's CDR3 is CASSSGFAYEKLFF. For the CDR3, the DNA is TGCGCCAGCAGTTCGGGGTTTGCGTATGAAAAACTGTTTTTT.

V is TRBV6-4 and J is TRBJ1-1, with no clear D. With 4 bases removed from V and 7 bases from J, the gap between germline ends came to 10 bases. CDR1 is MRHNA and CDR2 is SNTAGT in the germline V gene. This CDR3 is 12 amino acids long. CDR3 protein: CASSGPGDEAFF. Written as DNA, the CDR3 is TGTGCCAGCAGTGGCCCGGGTGATGAAGCTTTCTTT.

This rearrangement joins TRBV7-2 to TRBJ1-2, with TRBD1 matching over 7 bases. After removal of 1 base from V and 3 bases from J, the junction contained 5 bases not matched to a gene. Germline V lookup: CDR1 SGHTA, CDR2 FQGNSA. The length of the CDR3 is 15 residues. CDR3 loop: CASSLDHRGYYGYTF. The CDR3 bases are TGTGCCAGCAGCTTAGATCACAGGGGCTACTATGGCTACACCTTC.

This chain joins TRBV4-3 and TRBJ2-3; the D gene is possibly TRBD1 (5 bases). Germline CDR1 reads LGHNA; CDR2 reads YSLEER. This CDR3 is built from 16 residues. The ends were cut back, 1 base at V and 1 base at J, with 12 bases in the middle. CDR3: CASSQGFSRGTDTQYF. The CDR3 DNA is TGCGCCAGCAGCCAAGGATTCAGCAGGGGCACAGATACGCAGTATTTT.

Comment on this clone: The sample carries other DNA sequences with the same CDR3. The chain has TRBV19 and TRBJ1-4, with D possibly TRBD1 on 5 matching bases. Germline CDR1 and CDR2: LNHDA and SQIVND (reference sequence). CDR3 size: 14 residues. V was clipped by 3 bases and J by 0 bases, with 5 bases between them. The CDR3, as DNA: TGTGCCAGTAGTATGACAGCAACTAATGAAAAACTGTTTTTT. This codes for CASSMTATNEKLFF. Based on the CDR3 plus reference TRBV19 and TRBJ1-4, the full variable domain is DGGITQSPKYLFRKEGQNVTLSCEQNLNHDAMYWYRQDPGQGLRLIYYSQIVNDFQKGDIAEGYSVSREKKESFPLTVTSAQKNPTAFYLCASSMTATNEKLFFGSGTQLSVL.

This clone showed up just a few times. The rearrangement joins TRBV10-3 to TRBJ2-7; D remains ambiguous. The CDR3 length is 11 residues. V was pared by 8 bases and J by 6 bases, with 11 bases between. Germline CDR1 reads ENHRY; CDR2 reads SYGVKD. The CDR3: CAIGVWGEQYV. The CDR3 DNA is TGTGCCATCGGCGTCTGGGGCGAGCAGTACGTC.